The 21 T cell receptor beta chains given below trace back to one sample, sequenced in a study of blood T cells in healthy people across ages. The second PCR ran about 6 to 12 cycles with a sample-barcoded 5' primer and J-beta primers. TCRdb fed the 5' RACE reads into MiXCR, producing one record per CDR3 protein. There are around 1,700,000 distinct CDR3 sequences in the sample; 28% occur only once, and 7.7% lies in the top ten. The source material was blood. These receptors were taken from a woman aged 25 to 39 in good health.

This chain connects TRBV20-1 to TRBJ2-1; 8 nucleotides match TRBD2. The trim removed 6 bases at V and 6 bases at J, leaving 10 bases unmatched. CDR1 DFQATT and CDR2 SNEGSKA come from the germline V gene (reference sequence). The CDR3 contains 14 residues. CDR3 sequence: CSAIGGGGTNEQFF. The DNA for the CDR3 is TGCAGTGCCATCGGGGGGGGAGGGACCAATGAGCAGTTCTTC.

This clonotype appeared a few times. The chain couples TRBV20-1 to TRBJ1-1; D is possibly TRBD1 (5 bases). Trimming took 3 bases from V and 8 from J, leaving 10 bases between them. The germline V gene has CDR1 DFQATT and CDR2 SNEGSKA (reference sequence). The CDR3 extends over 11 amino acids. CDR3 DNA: TGCAGTGCTAGCAGGGCCGAAGAAGCTTTCTTT. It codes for CSASRAEEAFF.

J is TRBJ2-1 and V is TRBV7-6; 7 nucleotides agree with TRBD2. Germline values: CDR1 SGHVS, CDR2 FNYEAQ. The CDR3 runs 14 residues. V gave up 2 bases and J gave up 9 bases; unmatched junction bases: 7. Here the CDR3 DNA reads TGTGCCAGCAGCTTACTCCAGCGGGATGGTGAGCAGTTCTTC. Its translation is CASSLLQRDGEQFF. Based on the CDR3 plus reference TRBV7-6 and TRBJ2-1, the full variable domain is GAGVSQSPRYKVTKRGQDVALRCDPISGHVSLYWYRQALGQGPEFLTYFNYEAQQDKSGLPNDRFSAERPEGSISTLTIQRTEQRDSAMYRCASSLLQRDGEQFFGPGTRLTVL.

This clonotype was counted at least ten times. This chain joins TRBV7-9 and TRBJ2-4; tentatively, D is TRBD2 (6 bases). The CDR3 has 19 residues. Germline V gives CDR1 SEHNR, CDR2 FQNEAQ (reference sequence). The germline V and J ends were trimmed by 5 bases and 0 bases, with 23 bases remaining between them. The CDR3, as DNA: TGTGCCAGCAGCCCGCCGGGACTCGTCGAACTTCTAGCCAAAAACATTCAGTACTTC. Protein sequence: CASSPPGLVELLAKNIQYF.

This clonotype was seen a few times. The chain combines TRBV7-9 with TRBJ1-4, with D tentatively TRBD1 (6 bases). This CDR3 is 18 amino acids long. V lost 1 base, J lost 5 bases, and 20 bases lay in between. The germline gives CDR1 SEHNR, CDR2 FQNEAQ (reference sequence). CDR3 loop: CASSLGRGTAGANEKLFF. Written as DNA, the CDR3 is TGTGCCAGCAGCTTAGGAAGGGGGACGGCAGGGGCGAATGAAAAACTGTTTTTT.

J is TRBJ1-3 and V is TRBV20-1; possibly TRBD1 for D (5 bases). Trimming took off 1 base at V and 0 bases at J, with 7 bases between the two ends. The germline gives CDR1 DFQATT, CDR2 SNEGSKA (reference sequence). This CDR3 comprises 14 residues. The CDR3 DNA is TGCAGTGCTAGAGTCGACAGCTCTGGAAACACCATATATTTT. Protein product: CSARVDSSGNTIYF.

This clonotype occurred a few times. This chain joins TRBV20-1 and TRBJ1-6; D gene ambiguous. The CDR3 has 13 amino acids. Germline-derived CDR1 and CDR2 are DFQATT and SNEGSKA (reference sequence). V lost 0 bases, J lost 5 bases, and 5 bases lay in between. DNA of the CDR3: TGCAGTGCTAGAGAGGGTAATAATTCACCCCTCCACTTT. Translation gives CSAREGNNSPLHF.

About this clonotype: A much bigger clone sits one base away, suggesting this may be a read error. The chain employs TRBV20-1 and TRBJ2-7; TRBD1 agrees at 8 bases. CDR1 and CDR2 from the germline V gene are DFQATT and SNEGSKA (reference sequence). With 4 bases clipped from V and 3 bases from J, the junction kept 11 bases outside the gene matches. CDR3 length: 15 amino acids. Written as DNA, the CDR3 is TGCAGTGCTAATGAGCCAGACAGGGGAAGCTACGAGCAGTACTTC. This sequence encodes CSANEPDRGSYEQYF.

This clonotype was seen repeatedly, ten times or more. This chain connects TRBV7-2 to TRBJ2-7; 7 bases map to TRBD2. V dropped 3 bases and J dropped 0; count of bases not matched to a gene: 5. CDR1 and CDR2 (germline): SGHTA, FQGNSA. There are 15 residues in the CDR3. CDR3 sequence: CASSLEGGGSYEQYF. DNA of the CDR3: TGTGCCAGCAGCTTGGAGGGCGGGGGCTCCTACGAGCAGTACTTC. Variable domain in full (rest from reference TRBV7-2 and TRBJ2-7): GAGVSQSPSNKVTEKGKDVELRCDPISGHTALYWYRQSLGQGLEFLIYFQGNSAPDKSGLPSDRFSAERTGGSVSTLTIQRTQQEDSAVYLCASSLEGGGSYEQYFGPGTRLTVT.

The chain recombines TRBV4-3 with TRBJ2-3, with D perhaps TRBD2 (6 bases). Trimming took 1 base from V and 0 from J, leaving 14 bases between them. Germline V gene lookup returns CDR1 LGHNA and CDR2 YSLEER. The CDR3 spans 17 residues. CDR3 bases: TGCGCCAGCAGCCAAGGAGACTGGCGGGGCAGCACAGATACGCAGTATTTT. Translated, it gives CASSQGDWRGSTDTQYF.

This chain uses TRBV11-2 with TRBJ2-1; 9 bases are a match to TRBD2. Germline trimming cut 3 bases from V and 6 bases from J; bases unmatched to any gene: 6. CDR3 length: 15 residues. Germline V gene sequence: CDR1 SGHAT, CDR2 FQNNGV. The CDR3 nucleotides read TGTGCCAGCAGCTTCCGGGCGGGGGGGCTCAATGAGCAGTTCTTC. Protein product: CASSFRAGGLNEQFF. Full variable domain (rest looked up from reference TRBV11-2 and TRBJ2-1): EAGVAQSPRYKIIEKRQSVAFWCNPISGHATLYWYQQILGQGPKLLIQFQNNGVVDDSQLPKDRFSAERLKGVDSTLKIQPAKLEDSAVYLCASSFRAGGLNEQFFGPGTRLTVL.

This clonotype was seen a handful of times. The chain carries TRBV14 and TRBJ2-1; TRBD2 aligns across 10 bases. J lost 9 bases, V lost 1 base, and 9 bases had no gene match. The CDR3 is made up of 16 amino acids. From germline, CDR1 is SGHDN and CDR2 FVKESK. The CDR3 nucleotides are TGTGCCAGCAGCCAAGCCCGACGGGGACTAGCGTTTGAGCAGTTCTTC. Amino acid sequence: CASSQARRGLAFEQFF.

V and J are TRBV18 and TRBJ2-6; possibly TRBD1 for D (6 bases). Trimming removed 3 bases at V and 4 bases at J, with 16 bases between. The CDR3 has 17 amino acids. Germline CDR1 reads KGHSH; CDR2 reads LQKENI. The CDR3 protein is CASSPVQGPLGANVLTF. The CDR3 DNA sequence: TGTGCCAGCTCACCGGTACAGGGTCCCCTCGGGGCCAACGTCCTGACTTTC.

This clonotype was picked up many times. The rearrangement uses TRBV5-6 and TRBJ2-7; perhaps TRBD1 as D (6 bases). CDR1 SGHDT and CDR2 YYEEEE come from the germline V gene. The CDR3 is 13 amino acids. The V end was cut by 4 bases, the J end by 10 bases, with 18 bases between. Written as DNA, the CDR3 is TGTGCCAGCAGCCGCTCCAGGGGCAGTCTACAGTACTTC. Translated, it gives CASSRSRGSLQYF. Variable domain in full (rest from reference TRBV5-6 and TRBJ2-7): DAGVTQSPTHLIKTRGQQVTLRCSPKSGHDTVSWYQQALGQGPQFIFQYYEEEERQRGNFPDRFSGHQFPNYSSELNVNALLLGDSALYLCASSRSRGSLQYFGPGTRLTVT.

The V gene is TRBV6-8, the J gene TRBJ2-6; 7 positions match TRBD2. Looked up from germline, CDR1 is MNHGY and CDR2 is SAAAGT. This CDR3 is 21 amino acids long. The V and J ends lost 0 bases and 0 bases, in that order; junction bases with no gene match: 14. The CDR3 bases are TGTGCCAGCAGTTACTCGAGGCTACGGCGGGAGAAGAGCTCTGGGGCCAACGTCCTGACTTTC. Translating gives CASSYSRLRREKSSGANVLTF.

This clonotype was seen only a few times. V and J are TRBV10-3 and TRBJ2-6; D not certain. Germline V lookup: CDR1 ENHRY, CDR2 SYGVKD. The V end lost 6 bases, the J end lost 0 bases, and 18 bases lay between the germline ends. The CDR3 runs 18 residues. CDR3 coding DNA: TGTGCCATCAGCAGCAGGTTGCTGAACACCTCTGGGGCCAACGTCCTGACTTTC. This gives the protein CAISSRLLNTSGANVLTF.

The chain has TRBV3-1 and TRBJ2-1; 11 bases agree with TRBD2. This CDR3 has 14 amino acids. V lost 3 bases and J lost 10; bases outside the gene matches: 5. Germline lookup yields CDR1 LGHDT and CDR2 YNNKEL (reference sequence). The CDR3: CASSHSSGGIEQFF. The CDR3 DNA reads TGTGCCAGCAGCCACTCTAGCGGGGGGATCGAGCAGTTCTTC.

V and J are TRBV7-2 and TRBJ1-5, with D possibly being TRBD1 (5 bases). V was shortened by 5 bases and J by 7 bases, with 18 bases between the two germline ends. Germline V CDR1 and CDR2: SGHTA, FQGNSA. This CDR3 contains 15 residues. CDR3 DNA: TGTGCCAGCAGCACCGGGGGGACTATGGGGCAGCCCCAGCATTTT. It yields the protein CASSTGGTMGQPQHF.

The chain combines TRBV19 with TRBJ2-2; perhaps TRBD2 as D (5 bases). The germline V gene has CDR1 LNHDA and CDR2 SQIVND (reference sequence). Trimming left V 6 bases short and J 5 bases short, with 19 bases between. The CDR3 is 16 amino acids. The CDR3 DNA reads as TGTGCCAGTAGCCTTGGTTCGGGTCGCGGGACCGGGGAGCTGTTTTTT. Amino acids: CASSLGSGRGTGELFF.

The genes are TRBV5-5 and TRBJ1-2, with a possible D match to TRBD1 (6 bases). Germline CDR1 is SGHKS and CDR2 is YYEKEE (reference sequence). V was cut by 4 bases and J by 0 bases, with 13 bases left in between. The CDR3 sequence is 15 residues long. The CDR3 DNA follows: TGTGCCAGCAGCCCCAATGGGGGCGCTAACTATGGCTACACCTTC. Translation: CASSPNGGANYGYTF.

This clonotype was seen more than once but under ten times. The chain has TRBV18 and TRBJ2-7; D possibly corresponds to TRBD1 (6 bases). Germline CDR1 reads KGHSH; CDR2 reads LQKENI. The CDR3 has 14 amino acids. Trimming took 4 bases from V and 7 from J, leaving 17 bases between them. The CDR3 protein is CASSQSRGREEQYF. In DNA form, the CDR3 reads TGTGCCAGCTCACAATCTAGGGGGAGAGAGGAGCAGTACTTC.